The 28 T cell receptor beta chains presented below share a single source sample, sequenced in a study of T cells in Graves' hyperthyroidism and ophthalmopathy (dated by TCRdb to about 2019). Libraries were made using multiplex PCR. TCRdb records Illumina HiSeq 2000 as the sequencer. The TCR beta CDR3 regions were amplified from the RNA transcripts. The first round of RT-PCR for the TCR CDR3 was performed with the HTBI primer set and the Qiagen OneStep RT-PCR kit. TCRdb applied fastp at Q25 and MiXCR to the public reads, then kept only in-frame beta chains. Here each entry gathers all rows of one CDR3 protein and keeps the most common genes and DNA. Here the sample has about 300,000 distinct CDR3 sequences; around 15% occur a single time. The top ten constitute less than 8% of the sample. What was sequenced was blood. All receptors derive from a woman aged 40-49 years with Graves' hyperthyroidism.

This clonotype was seen many times. The chain recombines TRBV7-2 with TRBJ2-7, with D unresolved. The V gene lost 5 bases and the J gene lost 6 bases, with 20 bases spanning the gap. Germline CDR1 reads SGHTA; CDR2 reads FQGNSA. The CDR3 length is 15 residues. The CDR3 sequence is CASSLALAVLGEQYF. As DNA, the CDR3 is TGTGCCAGCAGCCTTGCGCTCGCAGTTCTAGGCGAGCAGTACTTC.

This clonotype was counted at least ten times. The chain carries TRBV28 and TRBJ2-3; D not resolved. Germline V gives CDR1 MDHEN, CDR2 SYDVKM. The CDR3 is made up of 17 amino acids. V dropped 1 base and J dropped 5 bases, with 19 bases sitting between them. CDR3 nucleotide sequence: TGTGCCAGCAGTTTATCAGTGCGCGGACCATTGGGAGATACGCAGTATTTT. It encodes CASSLSVRGPLGDTQYF. The entire variable domain, with the rest obtained from reference TRBV28 and TRBJ2-3, is as follows: DVKVTQSSRYLVKRTGEKVFLECVQDMDHENMFWYRQDPGLGLRLIYFSYDVKMKEKGDIPEGYSVSREKKERFSLILESASTNQTSMYLCASSLSVRGPLGDTQYFGPGTRLTVL.

In its sample, this clonotype was seen many times. V and J are TRBV28 and TRBJ2-1, with D possibly TRBD2 on 6 matching bases. V lost 6 bases and J 4 bases, leaving 16 bases between the germline ends. The CDR3 is 15 amino acids. Germline CDR1 and CDR2: MDHEN and SYDVKM. CDR3 loop: CASRPFLAPYNEQFF. CDR3 nucleotides: TGTGCCAGCAGACCTTTCCTAGCGCCGTACAATGAGCAGTTCTTC.

The V gene is TRBV9, the J gene TRBJ2-1; D possibly matches TRBD1 or TRBD2 (6 bases each). The CDR3 is made up of 17 amino acids. Per germline, CDR1 SGDLS and CDR2 YYNGEE. The ends were cut back, 4 bases at V and 3 bases at J, with 20 bases in the middle. The CDR3 coding sequence is TGTGCCAGCAGCTTAGTGGAGGAGGGGGTGTTCTACAATGAGCAGTTCTTC. This translates into CASSLVEEGVFYNEQFF. The variable domain in full, completed from reference TRBV9 and TRBJ2-1, reads DSGVTQTPKHLITATGQRVTLRCSPRSGDLSVYWYQQSLDQGLQFLIQYYNGEERAKGNILERFSAQQFPDLHSELNLSSLELGDSALYFCASSLVEEGVFYNEQFFGPGTRLTVL.

J is TRBJ2-4 and V is TRBV5-6; no definite D call. Trimming pared 4 bases from V and 0 bases from J, leaving 11 bases between. Germline CDR1 is SGHDT and CDR2 is YYEEEE. CDR3 length equals 15 residues. Here the CDR3 DNA reads TGTGCCAGCAGCCCCCGCAGGCGAGCCAAAAACATTCAGTACTTC. Encoded protein: CASSPRRRAKNIQYF.

A remark on this clonotype: One junction end disagrees with the germline gene, perhaps due to a read error. This rearrangement joins TRBV7-2 to TRBJ1-5; D is unresolved. Germline-derived CDR1 and CDR2 are SGHTA and FQGNSA. This CDR3 has 15 residues. The CDR3 nucleotides are TGTGCCGGCAGCTGGGAGCTGGGCTTCGGTCAGCCCCAGCATTTT. It encodes CAGSWELGFGQPQHF.

This clonotype was recorded many times. This rearrangement joins TRBV18 to TRBJ2-3, with D unresolved. Trimming left V 3 bases short and J 2 bases short, with 9 bases between. CDR3 length: 14 amino acids. Germline lookup yields CDR1 KGHSH and CDR2 LQKENI. The CDR3 is CASSPAPTTDTQYF. CDR3 sequence (DNA): TGTGCCAGCTCACCCGCACCGACCACAGATACGCAGTATTTT.

Many counts were recorded for this clonotype. The J gene is TRBJ2-7, the V gene TRBV28; 8 bases match TRBD1. Germline-derived CDR1 and CDR2 are MDHEN and SYDVKM. Trimming at V came to 6 bases and at J to 2 bases, leaving 6 bases not matched to a gene. The CDR3 is 14 residues long. The CDR3 spells CASSPGQEPYEQYF. DNA of the CDR3: TGTGCCAGCAGCCCGGGACAGGAACCCTACGAGCAGTACTTC.

This clonotype was observed at least ten times. J is TRBJ2-7 and V is TRBV20-1; 9 nucleotides align to TRBD2. The V gene end was trimmed by 7 bases and the J gene end by 6 bases; junction bases not matched to a gene: 10. The CDR3 totals 13 residues. Per germline, CDR1 DFQATT and CDR2 SNEGSKA (reference sequence). This chain's CDR3 is CSVRTLAGAEQYF. DNA of the CDR3: TGCAGTGTCAGGACCTTAGCGGGAGCCGAGCAGTACTTC.

The chain employs TRBV5-6 and TRBJ1-3; no reliable D call. This CDR3 is built from 13 residues. V lost 5 bases and J lost 4, with 10 bases in between. Per germline, CDR1 SGHDT and CDR2 YYEEEE. The DNA for the CDR3 is TGTGCCAGCAGAGAAGCGAACGGAAACACCATATATTTT. Translation gives CASREANGNTIYF.

This clonotype occurred many times. The V and J genes are TRBV27 and TRBJ2-7; 13 nucleotides line up with TRBD2. The germline V gene has CDR1 MNHEY and CDR2 SMNVEV (reference sequence). The CDR3 is made up of 15 amino acids. V dropped 5 bases and J dropped 5; count of bases not matched to a gene: 6. The CDR3 reads CASSPGTSGVHEQYF. The CDR3 coding sequence is TGTGCCAGCAGTCCCGGGACTAGCGGGGTCCACGAGCAGTACTTC.

The table lists this clonotype with many counts. The rearrangement joins TRBV7-9 to TRBJ2-3; TRBD2 matches 10 bases. CDR1 is SEHNR and CDR2 is FQNEAQ in the germline V gene (reference sequence). Trimming took 4 bases from V and 5 from J; bases not matched to a gene: 15. This CDR3 contains 18 residues. This chain's CDR3 is CASSSLLFPGLALDTQYF. The CDR3 bases are TGTGCCAGCAGCTCCCTCTTGTTTCCGGGACTAGCGTTAGATACGCAGTATTTT.

This clonotype was detected ten times or more. The chain couples TRBV9 to TRBJ1-1, with D maybe TRBD1 (5 bases). The CDR3 is 14 amino acids. The V end lost 2 bases, the J end lost 2 bases, and 10 bases lay between the germline ends. The V gene's germline CDR1 is SGDLS and CDR2 YYNGEE. The CDR3 loop is CASSVTGGNTEAFF. CDR3 sequence (DNA): TGTGCCAGCAGCGTCACCGGGGGAAACACTGAAGCTTTCTTT.

Concerning this clonotype: A much larger clone differs from this one at a single base, so this may be a read error. The chain couples TRBV12-3 or TRBV12-4 to TRBJ1-2; no reliable D call. The CDR3 consists of 13 residues. The CDR3 here is CANSRDGIYGYTF. The CDR3 DNA reads as TGTGCCAACAGTCGCGACGGCATCTATGGCTACACCTTC.

This clonotype was recorded many times. This chain connects TRBV20-1 to TRBJ2-1, with TRBD2 matching 11 bases. From germline, CDR1 is DFQATT and CDR2 SNEGSKA (reference sequence). This CDR3 contains 15 residues. V lost 3 bases and J lost 7; bases outside the gene matches: 8. The CDR3 sequence is CSASGRASGGNEQFF. DNA of the CDR3: TGCAGTGCTAGTGGTAGGGCTAGCGGGGGGAATGAGCAGTTCTTC.

In this sample, this clonotype turned up a few times. The genes are TRBV6-2 or TRBV6-3 and TRBJ1-2, with 8 bases matching TRBD1. This CDR3 has 17 residues. Germline V lookup: CDR1 MNHEY, CDR2 SVGEGT. V shed 1 base, J shed 0 bases, and the junction held 7 bases outside the gene matches. The CDR3 spells CASSYLIQGGTNYGYTF. CDR3 DNA sequence: TGTGCCAGCAGTTACTTGATACAGGGGGGAACTAACTATGGCTACACCTTC.

CDR3 protein: CATSDSTSGRSYEQYF. CDR3 bases: TGTGCCACCAGTGATTCGACTAGCGGGAGGTCCTACGAGCAGTACTTC. The J gene is TRBJ2-7, the V gene TRBV24-1; 13 bases map to TRBD2. Looked up from germline, CDR1 is KGHDR and CDR2 is SFDVKD. The CDR3 sequence is 16 residues long. The V gene end was trimmed by 2 bases and the J gene end by 1 base; junction bases not matched to a gene: 1.

There are many counts of this clonotype. Written as DNA, the CDR3 is TGTGCCAGCAGTGAGTCCGGGACAGGGGTTTATGGCTACACCTTC. It specifies CASSESGTGVYGYTF. The V and J genes are TRBV6-1 and TRBJ1-2, with TRBD1 matching over 10 bases. Germline lookup yields CDR1 MNHNS and CDR2 SASEGT. With 3 bases clipped from V and 5 bases from J, the junction kept 6 bases outside the gene matches. The CDR3 runs to 15 residues.

This clonotype was picked up many times. This chain uses TRBV29-1 with TRBJ2-5, with 10 bases lining up with TRBD2. Trimming cost V 7 bases and J 5 bases; bases outside gene matches: 7. The CDR3 extends over 13 amino acids. From germline, CDR1 is SQVTM and CDR2 ANQGSEA. CDR3: CSGVLAGRETQYF. The CDR3 nucleotides are TGCAGCGGTGTACTAGCGGGAAGGGAGACCCAGTACTTC.

This clonotype was counted only a few times. The chain combines TRBV4-2 with TRBJ2-2; 11 positions agree with TRBD2. Germline V gene lookup returns CDR1 LGHNA and CDR2 YNFKEQ. V gave up 1 base and J gave up 3 bases; unmatched junction bases: 1. This CDR3 is 16 amino acids long. The CDR3 is CASSQVAGGHTGELFF. CDR3 nucleotide sequence: TGTGCCAGCAGCCAAGTAGCGGGAGGGCACACCGGGGAGCTGTTTTTT.

This clonotype has at least ten counts. This rearrangement joins TRBV7-2 to TRBJ2-7; D is ambiguous. Trimming took off 1 base at V and 2 bases at J, with 21 bases between the two ends. Per germline, CDR1 SGHTA and CDR2 FQGNSA. CDR3 length: 18 residues. For the CDR3, the DNA is TGTGCCAGCAGCTTAGACCGCAAGTGGCAACAAAGACCCTACGAGCAGTACTTC. Translated, it gives CASSLDRKWQQRPYEQYF. Drawing the rest from reference TRBV7-2 and TRBJ2-7, the complete variable domain is GAGVSQSPSNKVTEKGKDVELRCDPISGHTALYWYRQSLGQGLEFLIYFQGNSAPDKSGLPSDRFSAERTGGSVSTLTIQRTQQEDSAVYLCASSLDRKWQQRPYEQYFGPGTRLTVT.

This clonotype turned up a few times. The chain carries TRBV6-1 and TRBJ2-5; D is perhaps TRBD1 (6 bases). CDR1 and CDR2 from the germline V gene are MNHNS and SASEGT. The ends were cut back, 6 bases at V and 5 bases at J, with 22 bases in the middle. The CDR3 contains 16 residues. In nucleotides, the CDR3 is TGTGCCAGCAGACGGCGGGCGGACAGCTCCATGGAGACCCAGTACTTC. Its protein is CASRRRADSSMETQYF.

This clonotype appeared many times. The chain links TRBV28 to TRBJ1-2; no reliable D call. The CDR3 length is 14 residues. Trimming left V 6 bases short and J 0 bases short, with 11 bases between. Germline V gene sequence: CDR1 MDHEN, CDR2 SYDVKM. As DNA, the CDR3 is TGTGCCAGCAGGTATCAACAAGCTAACTATGGCTACACCTTC. This gives the protein CASRYQQANYGYTF.

As concerns this clonotype: With a much larger clone just one base away, this may be a read error. The genes are TRBV10-1 and TRBJ2-1; D is perhaps TRBD2 (5 bases). The length of the CDR3 is 13 residues. Germline CDR1 WNHNN, CDR2 SYGVQD (reference sequence). V was pared by 3 bases and J by 10 bases, with 13 bases between. CDR3 sequence: CASSDQLDHEQFF. The CDR3 coding sequence is TGCGCCAGCAGTGACCAACTAGACCACGAGCAGTTCTTC.

Remarks on this clonotype: A much larger clonotype is one base distant, so this may be a read error. The V and J genes are TRBV20-1 and TRBJ2-5; either TRBD1 or TRBD2 may supply D (6 bases each). Trimming took 5 bases from V and 5 from J, leaving 18 bases between them. Per the germline V gene, CDR1 is DFQATT and CDR2 is SNEGSKA (reference sequence). CDR3 length equals 14 residues. The chain's CDR3 is CSAGGGGPGETQYF. The CDR3 DNA sequence: TGCAGTGCTGGGGGTGGGGGGCCGGGTGAGACCCAGTACTTC.

This clonotype has more than one count but fewer than ten. J is TRBJ2-7 and V is TRBV20-1; either TRBD1 or TRBD2 may supply D (5 bases each). The CDR3 sequence is 13 residues long. Germline V gene lookup returns CDR1 DFQATT and CDR2 SNEGSKA (reference sequence). Trimming cost V 3 bases and J 4 bases, with 13 bases left between them. The CDR3 nucleotides read TGCAGTGCTAGTGTATCAGGGAGATACGAGCAGTACTTC. This codes for CSASVSGRYEQYF.

In this sample, this clonotype turned up a few times. The DNA of the CDR3 is TGCAGCCGGCGGGCTTGGGCGCACCACTACGAGCAGTACTTC. Translating it yields CSRRAWAHHYEQYF. V and J are TRBV29-1 and TRBJ2-7, with D perhaps matching TRBD2 (5 bases). This CDR3 comprises 14 residues. The ends were cut back, 8 bases at V and 3 bases at J, with 20 bases in the middle. From germline, CDR1 is SQVTM and CDR2 ANQGSEA.

The V and J genes are TRBV20-1 and TRBJ2-3; perhaps TRBD2 as D (6 bases). The CDR3 is made up of 17 amino acids. Germline V CDR1 and CDR2: DFQATT, SNEGSKA (reference sequence). The V end was cut by 0 bases, the J end by 8 bases, with 24 bases between. Here the CDR3 reads CSARDTGTPFGSATQYF. As DNA, the CDR3 is TGCAGTGCTAGAGATACCGGGACTCCTTTTGGATCAGCTACGCAGTATTTT.